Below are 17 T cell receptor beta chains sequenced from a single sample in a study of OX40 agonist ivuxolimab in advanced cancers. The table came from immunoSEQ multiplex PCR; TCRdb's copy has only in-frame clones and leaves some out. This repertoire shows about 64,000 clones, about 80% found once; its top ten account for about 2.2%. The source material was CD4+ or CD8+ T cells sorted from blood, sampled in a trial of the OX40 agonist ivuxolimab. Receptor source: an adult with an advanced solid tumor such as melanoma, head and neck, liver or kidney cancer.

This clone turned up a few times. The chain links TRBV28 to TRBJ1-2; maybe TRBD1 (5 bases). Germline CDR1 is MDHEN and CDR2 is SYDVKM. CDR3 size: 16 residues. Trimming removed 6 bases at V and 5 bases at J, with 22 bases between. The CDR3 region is CASRKPGPDMGYGYTF. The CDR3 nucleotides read TGTGCCAGCAGAAAACCCGGACCGGACATGGGGTATGGCTACACCTTC.

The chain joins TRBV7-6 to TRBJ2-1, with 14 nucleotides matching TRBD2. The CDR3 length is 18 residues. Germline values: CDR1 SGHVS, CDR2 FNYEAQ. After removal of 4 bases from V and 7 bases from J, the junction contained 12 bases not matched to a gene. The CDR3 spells CASSSQTSGGAVLNEQFF. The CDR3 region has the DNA TGTGCCAGCAGCTCCCAGACTAGCGGGGGGGCAGTGTTGAATGAGCAGTTCTTC.

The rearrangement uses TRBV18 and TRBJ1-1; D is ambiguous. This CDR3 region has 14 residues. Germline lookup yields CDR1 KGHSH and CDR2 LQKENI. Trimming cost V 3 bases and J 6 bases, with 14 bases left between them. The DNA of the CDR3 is TGTGCCAGCTCACCTCGGTTAACGGCAGCTGAAGCTTTCTTT. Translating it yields CASSPRLTAAEAFF.

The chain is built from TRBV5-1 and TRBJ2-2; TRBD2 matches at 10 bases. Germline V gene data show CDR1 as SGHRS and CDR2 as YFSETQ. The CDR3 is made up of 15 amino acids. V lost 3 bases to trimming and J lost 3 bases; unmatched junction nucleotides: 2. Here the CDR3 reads CASSWTSGDTGELFF. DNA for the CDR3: TGCGCCAGCAGCTGGACTAGCGGCGACACCGGGGAGCTGTTTTTT.

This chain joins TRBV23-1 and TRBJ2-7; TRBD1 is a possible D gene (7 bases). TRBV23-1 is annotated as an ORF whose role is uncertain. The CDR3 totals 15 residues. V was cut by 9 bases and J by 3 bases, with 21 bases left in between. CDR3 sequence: CARTPGQGGNYEQYF. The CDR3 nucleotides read TGCGCCAGAACTCCTGGGCAGGGGGGCAACTACGAGCAGTACTTC.

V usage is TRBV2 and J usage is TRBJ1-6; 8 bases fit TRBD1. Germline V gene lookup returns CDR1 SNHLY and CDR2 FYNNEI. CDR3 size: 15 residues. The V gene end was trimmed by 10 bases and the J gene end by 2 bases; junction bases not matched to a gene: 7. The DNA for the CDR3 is TGTGCCACTCGGACAGGGAGCACCTATAATTCACCCCTCCACTTT. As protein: CATRTGSTYNSPLHF. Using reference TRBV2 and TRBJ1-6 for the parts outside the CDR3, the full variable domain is EPEVTQTPSHQVTQMGQEVILRCVPISNHLYFYWYRQILGQKVEFLVSFYNNEISEKSEIFDDQFSVERPDGSNFTLKIRSTKLEDSAMYFCATRTGSTYNSPLHFGNGTRLTVT.

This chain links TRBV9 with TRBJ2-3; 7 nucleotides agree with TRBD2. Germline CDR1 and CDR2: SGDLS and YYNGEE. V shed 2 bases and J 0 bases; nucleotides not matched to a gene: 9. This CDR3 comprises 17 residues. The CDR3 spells CASSVRSSGASTDTQYF. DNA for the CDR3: TGTGCCAGCAGCGTGCGGTCTAGCGGTGCTAGCACAGATACGCAGTATTTT. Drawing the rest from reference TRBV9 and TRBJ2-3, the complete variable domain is DSGVTQTPKHLITATGQRVTLRCSPRSGDLSVYWYQQSLDQGLQFLIQYYNGEERAKGNILERFSAQQFPDLHSELNLSSLELGDSALYFCASSVRSSGASTDTQYFGPGTRLTVL.

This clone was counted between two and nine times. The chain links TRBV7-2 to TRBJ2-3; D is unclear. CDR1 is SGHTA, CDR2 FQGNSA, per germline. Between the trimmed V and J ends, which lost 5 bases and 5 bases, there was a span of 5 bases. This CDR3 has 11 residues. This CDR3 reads CASSPQDTQYF. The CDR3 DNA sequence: TGTGCCAGCAGCCCCCAAGATACGCAGTATTTT.

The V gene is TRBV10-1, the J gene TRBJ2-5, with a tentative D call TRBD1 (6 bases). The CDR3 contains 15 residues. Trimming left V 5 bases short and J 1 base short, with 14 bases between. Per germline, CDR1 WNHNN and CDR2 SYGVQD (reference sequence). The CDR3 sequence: CASSLDQGPQETQYF. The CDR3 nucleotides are TGCGCCAGCAGTCTCGATCAGGGGCCCCAAGAGACCCAGTACTTC.

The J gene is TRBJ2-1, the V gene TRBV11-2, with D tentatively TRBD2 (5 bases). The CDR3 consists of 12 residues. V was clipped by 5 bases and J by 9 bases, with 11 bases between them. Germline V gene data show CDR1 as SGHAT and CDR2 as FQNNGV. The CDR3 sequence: CASSSGRGEQFF. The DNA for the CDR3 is TGTGCCAGCAGCAGCGGCCGGGGTGAGCAGTTCTTC. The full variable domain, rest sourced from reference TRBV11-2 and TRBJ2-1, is EAGVAQSPRYKIIEKRQSVAFWCNPISGHATLYWYQQILGQGPKLLIQFQNNGVVDDSQLPKDRFSAERLKGVDSTLKIQPAKLEDSAVYLCASSSGRGEQFFGPGTRLTVL.

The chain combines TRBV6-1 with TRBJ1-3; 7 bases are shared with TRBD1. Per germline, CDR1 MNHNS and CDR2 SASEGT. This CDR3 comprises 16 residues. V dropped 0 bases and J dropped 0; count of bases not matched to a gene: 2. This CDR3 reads CASSEAPGGSGNTIYF. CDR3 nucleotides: TGTGCCAGCAGTGAAGCGCCAGGGGGCTCTGGAAACACCATATATTTT.

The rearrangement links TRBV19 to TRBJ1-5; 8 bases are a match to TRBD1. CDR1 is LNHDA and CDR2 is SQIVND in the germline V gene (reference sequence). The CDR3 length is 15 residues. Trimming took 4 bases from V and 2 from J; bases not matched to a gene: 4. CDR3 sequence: CASSTPGQGNQPQHF. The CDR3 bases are TGTGCCAGTAGTACCCCGGGACAGGGCAATCAGCCCCAGCATTTT.

The CDR3 sequence: CASRRGQDTDTQYF. DNA of the CDR3: TGCGCCAGCAGAAGGGGACAGGACACAGATACGCAGTATTTT. The chain has TRBV10-2 and TRBJ2-3, with 8 bases matching TRBD1. The CDR3 length is 14 residues. Germline V gene lookup returns CDR1 WSHSY and CDR2 SAAADI. Trimming took 6 bases from V and 2 from J; bases not matched to a gene: 4.

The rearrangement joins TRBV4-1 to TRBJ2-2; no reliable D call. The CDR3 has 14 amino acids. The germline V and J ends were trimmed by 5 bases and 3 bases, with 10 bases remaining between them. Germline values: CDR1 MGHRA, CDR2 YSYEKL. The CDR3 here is CASSVQRYTGELFF. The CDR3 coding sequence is TGCGCCAGCAGCGTCCAGCGCTACACCGGGGAGCTGTTTTTT.

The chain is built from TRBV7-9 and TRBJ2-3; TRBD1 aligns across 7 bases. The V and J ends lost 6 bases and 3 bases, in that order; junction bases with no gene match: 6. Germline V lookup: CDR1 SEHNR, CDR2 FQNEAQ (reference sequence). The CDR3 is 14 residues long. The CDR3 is CASRSGQMTDTQYF. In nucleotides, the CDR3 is TGTGCCAGCAGGTCGGGACAGATGACAGATACGCAGTATTTT.

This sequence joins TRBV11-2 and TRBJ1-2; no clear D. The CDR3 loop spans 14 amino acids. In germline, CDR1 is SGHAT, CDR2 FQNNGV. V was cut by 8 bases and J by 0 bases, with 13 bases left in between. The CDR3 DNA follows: TGTGCCAGCGGCTACGGCAGGTCTAACTATGGCTACACCTTC. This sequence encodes CASGYGRSNYGYTF. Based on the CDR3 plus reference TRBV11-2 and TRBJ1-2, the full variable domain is EAGVAQSPRYKIIEKRQSVAFWCNPISGHATLYWYQQILGQGPKLLIQFQNNGVVDDSQLPKDRFSAERLKGVDSTLKIQPAKLEDSAVYLCASGYGRSNYGYTFGSGTRLTVV.

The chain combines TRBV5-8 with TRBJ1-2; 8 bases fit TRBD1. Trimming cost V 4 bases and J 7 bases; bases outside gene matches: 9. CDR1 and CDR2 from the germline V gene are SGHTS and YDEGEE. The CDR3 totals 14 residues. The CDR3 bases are TGTGCCAGCAGCAACACAGGGGGATATCGTGGCTACACCTTC. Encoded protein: CASSNTGGYRGYTF.